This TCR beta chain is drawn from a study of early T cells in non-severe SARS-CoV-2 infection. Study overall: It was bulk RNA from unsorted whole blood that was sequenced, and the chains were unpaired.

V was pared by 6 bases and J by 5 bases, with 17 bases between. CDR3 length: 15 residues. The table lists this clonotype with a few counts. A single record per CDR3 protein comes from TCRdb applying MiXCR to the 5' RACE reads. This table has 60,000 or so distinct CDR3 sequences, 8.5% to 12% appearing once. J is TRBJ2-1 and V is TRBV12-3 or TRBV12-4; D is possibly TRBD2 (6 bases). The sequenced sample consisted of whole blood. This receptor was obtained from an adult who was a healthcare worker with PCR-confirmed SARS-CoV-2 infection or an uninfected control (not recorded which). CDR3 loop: CASSRFVGGHNEQFF. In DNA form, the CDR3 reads TGTGCCAGCAGCCGATTCGTGGGAGGACACAATGAGCAGTTCTTC.